The clone carrying this T cell receptor beta chain has just a few counts. The CDR3 spans 14 residues. Between the trimmed V and J ends, which lost 6 bases and 3 bases, there was a span of 15 bases. TCRdb ran MiXCR on the RT-PCR reads and lists one entry per CDR3 protein. The sample lists approximately 210,000 distinct CDR3 sequences, less than 45% occurring once. These data are taken from a study of patients and donors after allogeneic stem cell transplantation. Sequencing was carried out using blood, either unsorted or a sorted T cell fraction (not recorded which). The source is a human donor who was either an allogeneic HSCT recipient or a stem cell or donor lymphocyte infusion donor (not recorded which). It is not recorded whose cells these are; they may come from a transplant donor. The genes are TRBV12-3 or TRBV12-4 and TRBJ2-7; D unclear. CDR3 protein: CASRSNGVGYEQYF. In DNA, the CDR3 is TGTGCCAGCAGGTCCAACGGTGTTGGCTACGAGCAGTACTTC.